Listed below are T cell receptor beta chains from one sample, sequenced in a study of cytomegalovirus exposure and HLA in healthy donors. Data came from immunoSEQ multiplex PCR; TCRdb stores just in-frame clones and leaves some out. The profile shows 220,000 or so clones, over 80% of them singletons. The sample taken for sequencing was PBMCs. The receptors were sampled from a woman between 18 and 30 years old in good health and CMV-seronegative. Each CDR3 is given with its conserved first and last residue. Fields, in order: D gene, clone size, J gene, V gene, CDR3 protein, CDR3 DNA. The D gene is left open where the match is weak. The size field is filled for only some rows; it gives once, few, many or a size class.

-	-	TRBJ2-7	TRBV9	CASSLETRDIKDEQYF	TGTGCCAGCAGCTTGGAGACCCGGGACATTAAAGACGAGCAGTACTTC
-	once	TRBJ1-2	TRBV27	CASSLSGSIPRYGYTF	TGTGCCAGCAGTTTATCGGGCTCGATTCCCCGATATGGCTACACCTTC
TRBD1	few	TRBJ1-2	TRBV2	CASRLDRGWDGYTF	TGTGCCAGCAGACTAGACAGGGGTTGGGATGGCTACACCTTC
-	once	TRBJ1-4	TRBV6-6	CASSLLATNEKLFF	TGTGCCAGCAGCTTACTTGCAACTAATGAAAAACTGTTTTTT
-	-	TRBJ1-1	TRBV5-6	CASSHSGQILNTEAFF	TGTGCCAGCAGCCACTCCGGACAGATCCTGAACACTGAAGCTTTCTTT
-	-	TRBJ1-2	TRBV6-5	CASSYLAVNYGYTF	TGTGCCAGCAGTTACCTGGCAGTTAACTATGGCTACACCTTC
-	once	TRBJ2-1	TRBV6-1	CASSNQAVSYNEQFF	TGTGCCAGCAGCAACCAAGCGGTCTCCTACAATGAGCAGTTCTTC
TRBD1	-	TRBJ2-7	TRBV27	CASSLLRTGSYEQYF	TGTGCCAGCAGTTTACTGAGGACAGGATCCTACGAGCAGTACTTC
TRBD2	once	TRBJ2-1	TRBV25-1	CASSGAPGLADNNEQFF	TGTGCCAGCAGTGGGGCCCCGGGACTAGCGGACAATAATGAGCAGTTCTTC
-	-	TRBJ1-1	TRBV6-5	CASSYSKGTEAFF	TGTGCCAGCAGTTACTCGAAGGGGACTGAAGCTTTCTTT
TRBD1	-	TRBJ2-7	TRBV15	CATTKDRGSYEQYF	TGTGCCACCACAAAGGACAGGGGCTCCTACGAGCAGTACTTC
TRBD2	once	TRBJ2-1	TRBV19	CASTRLAGGDEQFF	TGTGCCAGTACGCGACTAGCGGGAGGGGATGAGCAGTTCTTC
-	once	TRBJ2-3	TRBV6-4	CASSESETSTDTQYF	TGTGCCAGCAGTGAATCTGAGACTTCTACAGATACGCAGTATTTT
TRBD1	-	TRBJ1-1	TRBV9	CASSVEWDRGQQAFF	TGTGCCAGCAGCGTAGAATGGGACAGGGGGCAACAAGCTTTCTTT
TRBD1	once	TRBJ2-7	TRBV18	CASSRQGAFYEQYF	TGTGCCAGCTCACGACAGGGGGCGTTTTACGAGCAGTACTTC
-	-	TRBJ1-4	TRBV7-9	CAELLNEKLFF	TGTGCTGAACTTCTGAATGAAAAACTGTTTTTT
-	-	TRBJ2-6	TRBV15	CATSSPRGAPSGANVLTF	TGTGCCACCAGCAGTCCCAGGGGGGCACCCTCTGGGGCCAACGTCCTGACTTTC
TRBD1	-	TRBJ2-3	TRBV4-2	CASSPRTGVRTDTQYF	TGTGCCAGCAGCCCTCGGACAGGGGTGAGGACAGATACGCAGTATTTT
TRBD2	-	TRBJ2-7	TRBV27	CASSLTSGAYEQYF	TGTGCCAGCAGTTTGACTAGCGGGGCCTACGAGCAGTACTTC
-	-	TRBJ1-1	TRBV30	CAWRRTGNTEAFF	TGTGCCTGGAGGAGAACAGGGAACACTGAAGCTTTCTTT
TRBD1	once	TRBJ1-5	TRBV19	CASGQDRGRGQPQHF	TGTGCCAGTGGACAAGACAGGGGGAGAGGGCAGCCCCAGCATTTT
-	-	TRBJ2-3	TRBV5-6	CASSLTSRTDTQYF	TGTGCCAGCAGCTTGACCAGTCGCACAGATACGCAGTATTTT
TRBD1	-	TRBJ1-5	TRBV28	CASSSRNRGLNQPQHF	TGTGCCAGCAGTTCTCGGAACAGGGGTCTCAATCAGCCCCAGCATTTT
TRBD1	-	TRBJ1-1	TRBV2	CASRENRGSTEAFF	TGTGCCAGCAGGGAGAACAGGGGTAGCACTGAAGCTTTCTTT
TRBD1	-	TRBJ1-4	TRBV7-3	CASSPAGTGDGKLFF	TGTGCCAGCAGCCCCGCGGGGACAGGCGATGGAAAACTGTTTTTT
-	-	TRBJ2-1	TRBV29-1	CTPRPGARDNEQFF	TGCACCCCCCGCCCAGGGGCGCGAGACAATGAGCAGTTCTTC
-	once	TRBJ2-1	TRBV5-1	CASSSGINNEQFF	TGCGCCAGCAGCTCAGGGATCAACAATGAGCAGTTCTTC
-	-	TRBJ1-5	TRBV18	CASPPRRGPNQPQHF	TGTGCCAGCCCCCCTCGCAGGGGCCCTAATCAGCCCCAGCATTTT